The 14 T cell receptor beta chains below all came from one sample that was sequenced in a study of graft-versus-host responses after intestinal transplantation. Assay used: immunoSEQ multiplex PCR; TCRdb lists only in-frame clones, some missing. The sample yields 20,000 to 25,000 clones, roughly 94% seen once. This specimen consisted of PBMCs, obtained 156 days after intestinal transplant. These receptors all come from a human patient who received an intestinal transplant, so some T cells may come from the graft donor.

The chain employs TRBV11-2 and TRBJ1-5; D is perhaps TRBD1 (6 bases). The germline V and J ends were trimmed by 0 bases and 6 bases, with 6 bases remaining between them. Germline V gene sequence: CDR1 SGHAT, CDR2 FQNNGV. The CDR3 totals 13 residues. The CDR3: CASSLDRGQPQHF. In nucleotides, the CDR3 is TGTGCCAGCAGCTTAGACAGGGGTCAGCCCCAGCATTTT.

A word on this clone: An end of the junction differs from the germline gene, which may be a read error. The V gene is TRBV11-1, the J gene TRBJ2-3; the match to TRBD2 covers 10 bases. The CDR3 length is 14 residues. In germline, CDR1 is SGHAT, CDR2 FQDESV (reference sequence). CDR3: CASSLAGAGNTQYF. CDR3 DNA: TGTGCCAGCAGCCTAGCGGGAGCAGGGAATACGCAGTATTTT.

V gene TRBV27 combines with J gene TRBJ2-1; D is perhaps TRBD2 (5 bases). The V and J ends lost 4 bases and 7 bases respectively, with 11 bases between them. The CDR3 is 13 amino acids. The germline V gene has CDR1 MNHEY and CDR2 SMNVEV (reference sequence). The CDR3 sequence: CASSSLGGNEQFF. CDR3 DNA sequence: TGTGCCAGCAGTTCACTAGGCGGGAATGAGCAGTTCTTC.

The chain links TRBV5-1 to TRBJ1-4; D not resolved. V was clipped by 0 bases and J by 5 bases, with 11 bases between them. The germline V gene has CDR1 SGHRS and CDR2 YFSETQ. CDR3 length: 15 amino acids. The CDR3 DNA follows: TGCGCCAGCAGCTTGGCGGCAGCATTGAATGAAAAACTGTTTTTT. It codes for CASSLAAALNEKLFF.

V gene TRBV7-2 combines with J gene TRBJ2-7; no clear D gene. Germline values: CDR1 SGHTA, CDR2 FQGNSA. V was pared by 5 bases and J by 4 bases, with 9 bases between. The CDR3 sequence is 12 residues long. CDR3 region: CASSQTRYEQYF. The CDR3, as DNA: TGTGCCAGCAGCCAAACCCGGTACGAGCAGTACTTC.

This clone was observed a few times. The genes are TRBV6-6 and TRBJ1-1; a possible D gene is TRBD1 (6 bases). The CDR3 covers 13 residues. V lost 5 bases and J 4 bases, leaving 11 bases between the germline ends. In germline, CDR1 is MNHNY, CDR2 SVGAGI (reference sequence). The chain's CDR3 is CASSGGGGTEAFF. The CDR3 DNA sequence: TGTGCCAGCAGTGGAGGAGGGGGCACTGAAGCTTTCTTT.

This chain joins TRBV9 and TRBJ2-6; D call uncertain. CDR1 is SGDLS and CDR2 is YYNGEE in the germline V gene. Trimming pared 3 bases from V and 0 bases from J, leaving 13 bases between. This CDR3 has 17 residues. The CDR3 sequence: CASSAQWVVSGANVLTF. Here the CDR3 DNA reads TGTGCCAGCAGCGCCCAGTGGGTAGTCTCTGGGGCCAACGTCCTGACTTTC.

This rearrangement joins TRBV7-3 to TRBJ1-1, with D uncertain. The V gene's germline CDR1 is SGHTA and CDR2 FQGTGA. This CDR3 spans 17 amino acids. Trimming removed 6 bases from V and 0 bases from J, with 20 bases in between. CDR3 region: CASSPGLLLPMNTEAFF. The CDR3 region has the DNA TGTGCCAGCAGTCCCGGGCTTTTGCTACCCATGAACACTGAAGCTTTCTTT.

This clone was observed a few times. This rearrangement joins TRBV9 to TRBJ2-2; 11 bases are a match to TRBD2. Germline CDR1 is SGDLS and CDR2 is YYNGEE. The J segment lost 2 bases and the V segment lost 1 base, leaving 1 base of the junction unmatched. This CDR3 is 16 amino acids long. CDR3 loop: CASSVTSGSNTGELFF. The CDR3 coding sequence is TGTGCCAGCAGCGTAACTAGCGGGAGTAACACCGGGGAGCTGTTTTTT. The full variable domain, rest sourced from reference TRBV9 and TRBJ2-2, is DSGVTQTPKHLITATGQRVTLRCSPRSGDLSVYWYQQSLDQGLQFLIQYYNGEERAKGNILERFSAQQFPDLHSELNLSSLELGDSALYFCASSVTSGSNTGELFFGEGSRLTVL.

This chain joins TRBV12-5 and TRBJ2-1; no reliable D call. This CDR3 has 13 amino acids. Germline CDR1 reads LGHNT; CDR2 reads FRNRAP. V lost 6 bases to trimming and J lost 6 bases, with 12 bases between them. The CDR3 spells CASGTGNGNEQFF. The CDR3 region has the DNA TGTGCTAGTGGGACGGGTAACGGCAATGAGCAGTTCTTC. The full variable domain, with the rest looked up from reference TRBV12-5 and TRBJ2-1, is DARVTQTPRHKVTEMGQEVTMRCQPILGHNTVFWYRQTMMQGLELLAYFRNRAPLDDSGMPKDRFSAEMPDATLATLKIQPSEPRDSAVYFCASGTGNGNEQFFGPGTRLTVL.

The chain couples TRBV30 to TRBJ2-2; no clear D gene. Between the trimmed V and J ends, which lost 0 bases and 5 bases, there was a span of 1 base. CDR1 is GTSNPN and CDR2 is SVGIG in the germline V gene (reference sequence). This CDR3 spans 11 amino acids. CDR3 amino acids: CAWSVTGELFF. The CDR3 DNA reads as TGTGCCTGGAGTGTAACCGGGGAGCTGTTTTTT.

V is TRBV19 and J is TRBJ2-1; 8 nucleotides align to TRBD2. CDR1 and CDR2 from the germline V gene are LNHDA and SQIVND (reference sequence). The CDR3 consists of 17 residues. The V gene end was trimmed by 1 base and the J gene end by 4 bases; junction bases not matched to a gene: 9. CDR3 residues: CASSIGVRAGVYNEQFF. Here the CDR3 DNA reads TGTGCCAGTAGTATAGGGGTCCGAGCGGGAGTGTACAATGAGCAGTTCTTC. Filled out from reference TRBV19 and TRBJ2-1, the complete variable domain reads DGGITQSPKYLFRKEGQNVTLSCEQNLNHDAMYWYRQDPGQGLRLIYYSQIVNDFQKGDIAEGYSVSREKKESFPLTVTSAQKNPTAFYLCASSIGVRAGVYNEQFFGPGTRLTVL.

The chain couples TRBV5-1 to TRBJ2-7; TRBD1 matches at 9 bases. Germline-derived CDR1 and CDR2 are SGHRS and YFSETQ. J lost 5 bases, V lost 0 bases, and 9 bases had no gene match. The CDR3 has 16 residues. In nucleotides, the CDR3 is TGCGCCAGCAGCTTGGCGATGAGGACAGGGGTCGACGAGCAGTACTTC. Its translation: CASSLAMRTGVDEQYF.

CDR3 residues: CASSVETGGPDTQYF. CDR3 DNA sequence: TGTGCCAGCAGCGTAGAGACGGGAGGGCCAGATACGCAGTATTTT. The chain combines TRBV9 with TRBJ2-3; 8 bases align to TRBD2. Trimming at V came to 0 bases and at J to 4 bases, leaving 4 bases not matched to a gene. Per germline, CDR1 SGDLS and CDR2 YYNGEE. The CDR3 spans 15 residues.